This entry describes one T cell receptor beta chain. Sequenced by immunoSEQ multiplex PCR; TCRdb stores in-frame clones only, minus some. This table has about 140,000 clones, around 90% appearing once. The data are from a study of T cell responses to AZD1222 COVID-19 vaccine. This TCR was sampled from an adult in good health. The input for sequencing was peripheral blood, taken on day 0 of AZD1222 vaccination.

In DNA, the CDR3 is TGTGCCAGCAGCTTAGCCCCTGATGTGAACACTGAAGCTTTCTTT. Protein sequence: CASSLAPDVNTEAFF. This rearrangement joins TRBV7-9 to TRBJ1-1; the D is unclear. Germline V lookup: CDR1 SEHNR, CDR2 FQNEAQ (reference sequence). Trimming took 0 bases from V and 0 from J, leaving 8 bases between them. There are 15 residues in the CDR3.